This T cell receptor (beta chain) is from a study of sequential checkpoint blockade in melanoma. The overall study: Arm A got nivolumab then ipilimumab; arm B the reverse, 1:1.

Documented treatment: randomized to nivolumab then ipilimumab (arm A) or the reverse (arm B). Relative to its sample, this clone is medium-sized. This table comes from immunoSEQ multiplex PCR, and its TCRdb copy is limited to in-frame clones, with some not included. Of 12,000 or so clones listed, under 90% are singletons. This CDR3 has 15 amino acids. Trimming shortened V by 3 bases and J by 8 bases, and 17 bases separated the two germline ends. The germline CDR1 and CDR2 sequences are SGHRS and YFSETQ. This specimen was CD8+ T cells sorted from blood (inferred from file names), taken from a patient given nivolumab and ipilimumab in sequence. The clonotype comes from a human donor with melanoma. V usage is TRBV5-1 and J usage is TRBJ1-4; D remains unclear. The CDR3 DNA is TGCGCCAGCAGCTGGGAGGGAGGAGGAGAGGAAAAACTGTTTTTT. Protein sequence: CASSWEGGGEEKLFF.